The clone carrying this T cell receptor beta chain was detected once. The data were taken from a study of blood T cell repertoires in COVID-19. Study details: Some COVID-19 samples were acute and others convalescent; all came from the United States, Italy and Spain.

Germline CDR1 reads LGHNA; CDR2 reads YNFKEQ. CDR3 size: 15 residues. With V trimmed by 3 bases and J by 9 bases, 8 bases remained unmatched. Original methodology: Reference gene primers were amplified, and this amplification served to estimate nucleated cell counts. Libraries were prepared by immunoSEQ multiplex PCR; TCRdb keeps only in-frame clonotypes and omits some of them. V and J calls plus clone size are reproduced from that table; the DNA served to infer D and trimming. The sample consists of about 170,000 clones, over 70% of them appearing once. Sequencing was performed on peripheral blood. The V gene is TRBV4-2, the J gene TRBJ1-6, with 7 bases identical to TRBD1. The sequence was collected from a woman in her 70s who had recovered from COVID-19. CDR3 sequence: CASSHTGERSSPLHF. The CDR3 DNA is TGTGCCAGCAGCCACACAGGGGAGAGGTCTTCACCCCTCCACTTT.